This T cell receptor beta chain was sequenced in a study of blood T cell repertoires in COVID-19. Turning to the study itself: Spain, Italy and the United States supplied samples that represented acute and convalescent COVID-19. From T cells, B-cell-depleted T cells, or PBMCs came the material, which was cDNA or gDNA.

J gave up 3 bases and V 0 bases, and 2 bases lay outside the gene matches. This CDR3 has 14 amino acids. Germline V gives CDR1 SGHRS, CDR2 YFSETQ. Some clones are missing from TCRdb's copy, which holds only in-frame ones; the method was immunoSEQ multiplex PCR. The profile covers around 290,000 clones, with nearly 90% appearing a single time and about 1% taken by the ten largest. Cohort placement rested on clinical history that participants reported themselves. The study counted Cohort 3 donors as recovered given two negative PCRs, clearance, or symptom resolution. Specimen: PBMCs or T cells enriched from blood (not recorded which). The J gene is TRBJ1-2, the V gene TRBV5-1, with 7 positions matching TRBD1. This clonotype was sampled from a woman between 25 and 40 years old who had recovered from COVID-19. This CDR3 reads CASSLEGQHYGYTF. DNA for the CDR3: TGCGCCAGCAGCTTGGAGGGACAGCACTATGGCTACACCTTC.